This TCR beta chain was captured in a study of Ad26.COV2.S vaccination and SARS-CoV-2 variants. Trimming cost V 4 bases and J 5 bases; bases outside gene matches: 14. The CDR3 is 18 amino acids. In germline, CDR1 is SGHNT, CDR2 YYREEE (reference sequence). The method was immunoSEQ multiplex PCR; TCRdb's version includes in-frame clones alone and lacks a portion of them. Of 350,000 to 500,000 clones in the sample, about 91% were seen once. The treatment is: some 19 received Ad26.COV2.S at low or high dose, single or two shots; a few received placebo; per-sample allocation not given. Day 63 after the first injection of vaccine or placebo was the sampling time.

This chain connects TRBV5-4 to TRBJ2-3; 12 nucleotides match TRBD2. This TCR was recovered from a person between 18 and 59 years old who received the Ad26.COV2.S COVID-19 vaccine or a placebo. The sample was peripheral blood, taken in a trial of Ad26.COV2.S vaccine versus placebo. This CDR3 is CASSAIRPSGGAKDTQYF. For the CDR3, the DNA is TGTGCCAGCAGCGCAATCCGGCCTAGCGGGGGGGCGAAAGATACGCAGTATTTT.